These T cell receptor beta chains were read from a single sample in a study of shared clonotypes between healthy human individuals. TCRdb's table, derived via immunoSEQ multiplex PCR, lists solely in-frame clones and lacks some. The sample consists of under 850,000 clones, 55% to 80% of them appearing once. The specimen was memory CD4+ T cells sorted from blood. The receptors were gathered from a woman in her thirties in good health. The CDR3 runs from the conserved cysteine through the conserved F or W. Fields, in order: J gene, clone size, V gene, D gene, CDR3 DNA, CDR3 protein. A D gene is named only where the DNA matches it firmly. Expanded clones are given a class, and other clones once, few, many or no size at all.

>TRBJ2-5|-|TRBV4-1|-
TGCGCCAGCAGTCTAACCTTCCAAGAGACCCAGTACTTC
CASSLTFQETQYF
>TRBJ2-7|-|TRBV12-2|-
TGTGCAAGTCGCTCCCCGGGACTAGCGGACGACTACGAGCAGTACTTC
CASRSPGLADDYEQYF
>TRBJ2-7|-|TRBV19|-
TGTGCCAGTAGTATGTACAGAGACTCCTACGAGCAGTACTTC
CASSMYRDSYEQYF
>TRBJ2-1|once|TRBV6-5|-
TGTGCCAGCAGCCCATATAGGGACAATGAGCAGTTCTTC
CASSPYRDNEQFF
>TRBJ1-1|-|TRBV7-2|-
TGTGCCAGCAGCTTAGTAGGGCCTGGGGCTGAAGCTTTCTTT
CASSLVGPGAEAFF
>TRBJ1-3|few|TRBV14|-
TGTGCCAGCCGCAGGGAAAGCTCTGGAAACACCATATATTTT
CASRRESSGNTIYF
>TRBJ2-6|-|TRBV7-6|-
TGTGCCAGCAGCTTATCAGGTGGGGCCAACGTCCTGACTTTC
CASSLSGGANVLTF
>TRBJ2-1|few|TRBV9|TRBD2
TGTGCCAGCAGCGCCACTAGCGGGGCCTACAATGAGCAGTTCTTC
CASSATSGAYNEQFF
>TRBJ2-2|-|TRBV6-5|TRBD2
TGTGCGGTAATAGCGGGAGGTGGGGGCACCGGGGAGCTGTTTTTT
CAVIAGGGGTGELFF
>TRBJ2-5|-|TRBV6-6|TRBD1
TGTGCCAGCAGTTACTCGACAGGGGTAGGGACCCAGTACTTC
CASSYSTGVGTQYF
>TRBJ2-7|-|TRBV7-9|-
TGTGCCAGCAGTCGGTTGCCGGCCGAGCAGTACTTC
CASSRLPAEQYF
>TRBJ2-7|-|TRBV19|TRBD2
TGTGCCAGTACCCCCGGGACTAGCGGGAGATACGAGCAGTACTTC
CASTPGTSGRYEQYF
>TRBJ2-6|-|TRBV25-1|TRBD1
TGTGCCAGCAGGCCGGGACAGGGGGCTTCTGGGGCCAACGTCCTGACTTTC
CASRPGQGASGANVLTF
>TRBJ2-1|-|TRBV7-7|-
TGTGCCAGCAGCTTAGCGGGACTCAGCTCCTACAATGAGCAGTTCTTC
CASSLAGLSSYNEQFF
>TRBJ2-2|-|TRBV6-5|-
TGTGCCAGCAGTGTACAGGGTATCACCGGGGAGCTGTTTTTT
CASSVQGITGELFF
>TRBJ1-2|-|TRBV19|-
TGTGCCAGGTATGGCTACACCTTC
CARYGYTF
>TRBJ1-4|-|TRBV15|-
TGTGCCACCAGCAGAGACTTAGGGGGTAATGAAAAACTGTTTTTT
CATSRDLGGNEKLFF
>TRBJ2-7|-|TRBV15|TRBD2
TGTGCCACCAGCAGAGATCAGACTAGCGGGGCCTACGAGCAGTACTTC
CATSRDQTSGAYEQYF
>TRBJ1-5|-|TRBV5-1|TRBD1
TGCGCCAGCAGCACAGGGGGGGCCAATCAGCCCCAGCATTTT
CASSTGGANQPQHF
>TRBJ2-2|-|TRBV5-5|TRBD2
TGTGCCAGCAGCGGGGGACTAGCGGTCACCGGGGAGCTGTTTTTT
CASSGGLAVTGELFF
>TRBJ1-5|-|TRBV2|-
TGTGCCAGCAGTGAAGGCAGGGTGCCCAATCAGCCCCAGCATTTT
CASSEGRVPNQPQHF
>TRBJ1-4|-|TRBV18|-
TGTGCCAGCACAGAAACGGCGGGACAAGGCGTTGAAAAACTGTTTTTT
CASTETAGQGVEKLFF
>TRBJ2-7|-|TRBV6-1|-
TGTGCCAGCAGTGAGACAGCCTACGAGCAGTACTTC
CASSETAYEQYF
>TRBJ2-2|few|TRBV6-1|TRBD1
TGTGCCAGCAGGGGACAGGGAGTGACCGGGGAGCTGTTTTTT
CASRGQGVTGELFF
>TRBJ2-2|once|TRBV6-5|-
TGTGCCAGCAGCCCCTCTTGGGCGAACACCGGGGAGCTGTTTTTT
CASSPSWANTGELFF
>TRBJ2-4|-|TRBV4-2|-
TGTGCCAGCAGCCAAGAGCGGGGACTAGCCAAAAACATTCAGTACTTC
CASSQERGLAKNIQYF
>TRBJ2-7|-|TRBV5-4|-
TGTGCCAGCAGCTTAGTCGGTTCCTACGAGCAGTACTTC
CASSLVGSYEQYF
>TRBJ2-7|-|TRBV6-5|-
TGTGCCAGCTTGGGTAATCCCCTCGAGCAGTACTTC
CASLGNPLEQYF
>TRBJ1-2|few|TRBV9|TRBD1
TGTGCCAGCAGCACCCTGCGTCGAATGGGACAGGGGGGCTATGGCTACACCTTC
CASSTLRRMGQGGYGYTF
>TRBJ2-1|-|TRBV5-1|TRBD2
TGCGCCAGCAGCTCCCGAAGGACTAGCGGGGGATACAATGAGCAGTTCTTC
CASSSRRTSGGYNEQFF
>TRBJ2-7|-|TRBV5-1|-
TGCGCCAGCAGCCTCCTAGCGTCTAGCTCCTACGAGCAGTACTTC
CASSLLASSSYEQYF
>TRBJ2-2|-|TRBV6-5|-
TGTGCCAGCAGTTATAAAAGGGCAGGGGCCCCCGGGGAGCTGTTTTTT
CASSYKRAGAPGELFF
>TRBJ2-1|-|TRBV6-6|TRBD1
TGTGCCAGCAGCAGCTCGGACAGGGGAACCGGCGATGAGCAGTTCTTC
CASSSSDRGTGDEQFF
>TRBJ2-7|-|TRBV7-8|-
TGTGCCAGTAGCCAGGGGTCCTCCTACGAGCAGTACTTC
CASSQGSSYEQYF
>TRBJ2-7|-|TRBV10-3|-
TGTGCCATCAGTGTGGGGGACTGGTACGAGCAGTACTTC
CAISVGDWYEQYF
>TRBJ2-7|-|TRBV28|TRBD2
TGTGCCAGCAGTTTATACGGCGGGAGTGTGTTTTTCGAGCAGTACTTC
CASSLYGGSVFFEQYF
>TRBJ2-1|-|TRBV5-1|-
TGCGCCAGCAGCTCGCAGGGTAGGCCCAATGAGCAGTTCTTC
CASSSQGRPNEQFF
>TRBJ2-2|many|TRBV6-5|-
TGTGCCACCTCGGTTCTTTTGACCGGGGAGCTGTTTTTT
CATSVLLTGELFF
>TRBJ1-5|-|TRBV2|-
TGTGCCAGCAGTGAAGGCGGGGCTTATAGCAATCAGCCCCAGCATTTT
CASSEGGAYSNQPQHF
>TRBJ2-3|-|TRBV5-1|TRBD2
TGCGCCAGCAGTCGGACGGGAGGTCCAGATACGCAGTATTTT
CASSRTGGPDTQYF
>TRBJ2-6|-|TRBV6-6|-
TGTGCCAGCAGCCGAGATCTCTCTGGGGCCAACGTCCTGACTTTC
CASSRDLSGANVLTF
>TRBJ2-1|-|TRBV11-3|-
TGTGCCAGCAGCTTAGGCGACTCCTCCTACAATGAGCAGTTCTTC
CASSLGDSSYNEQFF